This TCR beta chain was profiled in a study of blood T cell repertoires in COVID-19. Study summary: The United States, Italy and Spain supplied acute and convalescent COVID-19 samples.

Produced via immunoSEQ multiplex PCR; TCRdb's table is partial and in-frame only. The sample records roughly 250,000 clones, roughly nine tenths being singletons. Participant age was roughly 18 to 100 years, and participants resided in roughly 24 US areas. The study counted Cohort 3 donors as recovered given two negative PCRs, clearance, or symptom resolution. This clone appeared a single time. Germline loops: CDR1 SGDLS, CDR2 YYNGEE. The CDR3 has 15 amino acids. V was pared by 0 bases and J by 9 bases, with 16 bases between. This clonotype originated in a woman aged 45-65 years who had recovered from COVID-19. This chain joins TRBV9 and TRBJ2-1; no reliable D call. Sequencing was done on a sample of PBMCs or T cells enriched from blood (not recorded which). Here the CDR3 reads CASSVVPTESREQFF. CDR3 nucleotides: TGTGCCAGCAGCGTAGTCCCAACAGAGTCCCGTGAGCAGTTCTTC.